A single sample is the source of the 9 T cell receptor beta chains below, sequenced in a study of Tregs in tolerant kidney transplant recipients. The data were produced by immunoSEQ multiplex PCR, yet TCRdb's version contains in-frame clones alone and is incomplete. Of 95,000 to 120,000 clones in the sample, nearly 90% were seen once. Sample: CD4+ T cells from blood, taken before the transplant. The receptors derive from a human donor who received a combined kidney and bone marrow transplant.

The chain joins TRBV19 to TRBJ1-1; D is ambiguous. Trimming took 6 bases from V and 1 from J, leaving 9 bases between them. The length of the CDR3 is 13 residues. Per germline, CDR1 LNHDA and CDR2 SQIVND (reference sequence). In DNA, the CDR3 is TGTGCCAGTAGGCGAGGCCCGAACACTGAAGCTTTCTTT. Its translation: CASRRGPNTEAFF.

This chain links TRBV2 with TRBJ2-7, with D possibly TRBD2 on 6 matching bases. The CDR3 has 14 residues. In germline, CDR1 is SNHLY, CDR2 FYNNEI. Deletions cut 5 bases from V and 2 bases from J, with 13 bases between. CDR3 amino acids: CASSSGTGAYEQYF. The CDR3 bases are TGTGCCAGCAGTTCCGGGACTGGAGCCTACGAGCAGTACTTC.

The chain employs TRBV7-2 and TRBJ2-3; D may be TRBD2 (5 bases). Germline-derived CDR1 and CDR2 are SGHTA and FQGNSA. The CDR3 is 12 residues long. V gave up 6 bases and J gave up 5 bases, with 9 bases separating them. The CDR3 reads CASRLVGDTQYF. DNA for the CDR3: TGTGCCAGCAGACTAGTAGGAGATACGCAGTATTTT.

The chain links TRBV11-2 to TRBJ2-2; no reliable D call. The CDR3 totals 13 residues. V was pared by 5 bases and J by 5 bases, with 9 bases between. Germline V lookup: CDR1 SGHAT, CDR2 FQNNGV. The chain's CDR3 is CASSLSRTGELFF. For the CDR3, the DNA is TGTGCCAGCAGCCTCTCGAGAACCGGGGAGCTGTTTTTT.

The chain uses TRBV6-1 and TRBJ2-7; 7 nucleotides align to TRBD2. The CDR3 has 13 residues. V shed 4 bases, J shed 3 bases, and the junction held 3 bases outside the gene matches. The germline V gene has CDR1 MNHNS and CDR2 SASEGT. The CDR3 nucleotides read TGTGCCAGCAGTGTGGGGGGGGACTACGAGCAGTACTTC. It translates to CASSVGGDYEQYF.

The chain employs TRBV18 and TRBJ1-4; D is perhaps TRBD1 (5 bases). The CDR3 extends over 15 amino acids. V was pared by 0 bases and J by 7 bases, with 12 bases between. Germline loops: CDR1 KGHSH, CDR2 LQKENI. The chain's CDR3 is CASSPPGQEGEKLFF. The CDR3 bases are TGTGCCAGCTCACCACCGGGGCAGGAGGGTGAAAAACTGTTTTTT.

As DNA, the CDR3 is TGTGCCAGCAGCTTAACTCAGACAGGGGGCGGGGCTGAAGCTTTCTTT. Amino acids: CASSLTQTGGGAEAFF. The chain employs TRBV7-2 and TRBJ1-1; TRBD1 aligns across 10 bases. CDR1 and CDR2 (germline): SGHTA, FQGNSA. The trim removed 2 bases at V and 6 bases at J, leaving 9 bases unmatched. The CDR3 covers 16 residues.

The V and J genes are TRBV28 and TRBJ2-6; no firm D call. CDR1 and CDR2 from the germline V gene are MDHEN and SYDVKM. This CDR3 comprises 18 residues. V was pared by 7 bases and J by 4 bases, with 23 bases between. CDR3 loop: CASTSPGLSAKGANVLTF. The DNA for the CDR3 is TGTGCCAGCACCTCGCCCGGGTTAAGTGCAAAAGGGGCCAACGTCCTGACTTTC. The variable domain in full, with the rest retrieved from reference TRBV28 and TRBJ2-6, is DVKVTQSSRYLVKRTGEKVFLECVQDMDHENMFWYRQDPGLGLRLIYFSYDVKMKEKGDIPEGYSVSREKKERFSLILESASTNQTSMYLCASTSPGLSAKGANVLTFGAGSRLTVL.

V gene TRBV7-2 combines with J gene TRBJ2-7; weak D call: TRBD2 (6 bases). Trimming took 3 bases from V and 0 from J, leaving 24 bases between them. Germline lookup yields CDR1 SGHTA and CDR2 FQGNSA. The CDR3 covers 19 residues. CDR3 in amino acids: CASSLGNWGLATRSYEQYF. DNA of the CDR3: TGTGCCAGCAGCTTGGGGAATTGGGGCCTAGCGACGCGCTCCTACGAGCAGTACTTC.